The rows below give T cell receptor beta chains drawn from one sample of a study of blood T cell repertoires in COVID-19. Sequencing was performed with immunoSEQ multiplex PCR; in TCRdb, only in-frame clones are kept and a portion is missing. The repertoire has more than 200,000 clones, roughly nine tenths of them found once; the top ten carry 1.5% to 2%. Specimen: peripheral blood. These receptors all come from a man aged 65 to 79 with acute or convalescent COVID-19. The CDR3 runs from the conserved cysteine through the conserved F or W. The D gene is left open where the match is weak. The size of a clone is reported for some rows only, either as once, few or many, or as a class for expanded clones.

TRBJ2-1 - TRBV29-1 TRBD2 CSVAGTSAYNEQFF TGCAGCGTCGCGGGGACTAGCGCGTACAATGAGCAGTTCTTC
TRBJ1-3 few TRBV3-1/TRBV3-2 TRBD1 CASRPGGGSGNTIYF TGTGCCAGCCGACCGGGAGGGGGCTCGGGAAACACCATATATTTT
TRBJ2-2 - TRBV29-1 - CSVDAGELFF TGCAGCGTTGACGCCGGGGAGCTGTTTTTT
TRBJ2-1 - TRBV19 - CASREDYNEQFF TGTGCCAGTAGAGAGGACTACAATGAGCAGTTCTTC
TRBJ2-7 - TRBV28 TRBD1 CASSLTPGQTEYEQYF TGTGCCAGCAGTTTAACCCCGGGACAGACAGAATACGAGCAGTACTTC
TRBJ1-4 - TRBV7-9 TRBD1 CASSRDRENEKLFF TGTGCCAGCAGCCGGGACAGAGAAAATGAAAAACTGTTTTTT
TRBJ2-3 - TRBV27 - CASSLGLARSTDTQYF TGTGCCAGCAGTTTAGGGCTAGCTAGATCTACAGATACGCAGTATTTT
TRBJ1-1 - TRBV3-1/TRBV3-2 TRBD1 CASSTPTGGNTEAFF TGTGCCAGCTCTACGCCGACAGGGGGGAACACTGAAGCTTTCTTT
TRBJ2-1 once TRBV7-2 - CASSLSMAGRRNEQFF TGTGCCAGCAGCTTATCCATGGCGGGAAGGCGCAATGAGCAGTTCTTC
TRBJ2-2 - TRBV4-1 - CASSQQGHTGELFF TGCGCCAGCAGCCAACAGGGTCACACCGGGGAGCTGTTTTTT
TRBJ2-5 few TRBV7-9 - CASSSETQYF TGTGCCAGCAGCTCGGAGACCCAGTACTTC
TRBJ2-5 - TRBV7-8 - CASSVTNAGETQYF TGTGCCAGCAGCGTTACTAATGCGGGAGAGACCCAGTACTTC
TRBJ1-1 once TRBV29-1 - CSVLRGIEAFF TGCAGCGTTCTTAGGGGTATTGAAGCTTTCTTT
TRBJ1-1 few TRBV15 TRBD1 CATSRGGTGGTHAEAFF TGTGCCACCAGCAGAGGTGGGACAGGGGGCACTCATGCTGAAGCTTTCTTT
TRBJ1-4 - TRBV30 - CACTGPGGEKLFF TGTGCCTGTACCGGACCGGGGGGTGAAAAACTGTTTTTT
TRBJ1-6 few TRBV27 TRBD1 CASSTGGGPLHF TGTGCCAGCAGTACAGGGGGCGGACCCCTCCACTTT
TRBJ2-1 - TRBV15 TRBD1 CATSRRGTGTVYNEQFF TGTGCCACCAGCAGACGGGGAACCGGGACAGTCTACAATGAGCAGTTCTTC
TRBJ2-7 - TRBV5-6 TRBD2 CASRAGGGYEQYF TGTGCCAGCAGAGCGGGAGGGGGTTACGAGCAGTACTTC
TRBJ2-7 - TRBV5-4 TRBD2 CASSGEEAASGSYEQYF TGTGCCAGCAGCGGGGAGGAGGCGGCTAGCGGCTCCTACGAGCAGTACTTC
TRBJ1-2 - TRBV4-3 TRBD1 CASSQDSTGGGYGYTF TGCGCCAGCAGCCAAGATTCAACAGGGGGCGGGTATGGCTACACCTTC
TRBJ2-4 - TRBV5-1 - CASSYNSGLAKNIQYF TGCGCCAGCAGTTACAATAGCGGTTTAGCCAAAAACATTCAGTACTTC
TRBJ1-1 - TRBV2 - CASSVDRKNTEAFF TGTGCCAGCAGTGTTGACAGAAAGAACACTGAAGCTTTCTTT
TRBJ2-1 - TRBV7-2 - CASSLMTGYNEQFF TGTGCCAGCAGCTTAATGACAGGATACAATGAGCAGTTCTTC
TRBJ2-5 once TRBV5-4 - CASSLAPPEAQYF TGTGCCAGCAGCTTGGCCCCCCCCGAGGCCCAGTACTTC
TRBJ2-1 - TRBV3-1/TRBV3-2 - CASSQDQRRGALDYNEQFF TGTGCCAGCAGCCAAGATCAACGGAGGGGAGCTTTGGACTACAATGAGCAGTTCTTC
TRBJ1-1 - TRBV7-2 TRBD1 CASSPQTGWDAFF TGTGCCAGCAGCCCCCAGACAGGGTGGGACGCTTTCTTT
TRBJ2-3 - TRBV12-3/TRBV12-4 - CASSFSRTQYF TGTGCCAGCAGTTTTTCGCGAACGCAGTATTTT
TRBJ2-5 - TRBV3-1/TRBV3-2 - CASSPTGRAQYF TGTGCCAGCAGCCCGACTGGCCGGGCCCAGTACTTC
TRBJ2-7 once TRBV5-1 TRBD2 CASSLVSSGSSHEQYF TGCGCCAGCAGCTTGGTGTCTAGCGGGAGTTCCCACGAGCAGTACTTC
TRBJ1-2 - TRBV6-7 - CASSYSLLPDGYTF TGTGCCAGCAGTTACTCCCTACTTCCTGATGGCTACACCTTC
TRBJ2-1 - TRBV24-1 - CATSGAQGSSYNEQFF TGTGCCACCAGTGGCGCACAGGGAAGCTCCTACAATGAGCAGTTCTTC
TRBJ2-1 - TRBV18 TRBD1 CASSPPRQGNYNEQFF TGTGCCAGCTCACCACCGAGACAGGGTAACTACAATGAGCAGTTCTTC
TRBJ1-1 - TRBV30 TRBD1 CAWDRGADTEAFF TGTGCCTGGGACAGGGGAGCCGACACTGAAGCTTTCTTT
TRBJ1-5 - TRBV20-1 - CSASRDSSKDQPQHF TGCAGTGCTAGTCGGGATTCCTCGAAGGATCAGCCCCAGCATTTT
TRBJ1-4 - TRBV3-1/TRBV3-2 - CASSQDPPGINEKLFF TGTGCCAGCAGCCAAGACCCCCCGGGGATTAATGAAAAACTGTTTTTT
TRBJ2-7 - TRBV7-8 - CASSRQGGEQYF TGTGCCAGCAGCCGCCAGGGCGGCGAGCAGTACTTC
TRBJ2-3 - TRBV3-1/TRBV3-2 - CASSQAGTDTQYF TGTGCCAGCAGCCAAGCAGGTACAGATACGCAGTATTTT
TRBJ2-2 - TRBV4-1 TRBD2 CASSQVASGSFGGTGELFF TGCGCCAGCAGCCAAGTGGCTAGCGGGAGTTTTGGCGGGACCGGGGAGCTGTTTTTT
TRBJ2-1 - TRBV11-3 - CASSFGDRIDEQFF TGTGCCAGCAGCTTCGGTGACAGGATCGATGAGCAGTTCTTC
TRBJ2-4 - TRBV4-1 TRBD2 CASSQDSQRGAKNIQYF TGCGCCAGCAGCCAAGATAGCCAGCGGGGAGCCAAAAACATTCAGTACTTC
TRBJ2-5 - TRBV24-1 - CATSDSARFQETQYF TGTGCCACCAGTGATTCCGCGAGGTTCCAAGAGACCCAGTACTTC